This T cell receptor beta chain was observed in a study of beta chain features in type 1 diabetes. General observations from the study: The naive, central memory and Treg TCRB repertoires of patients appeared to be more similar to one another than those of healthy donors.

In germline, CDR1 is GTSNPN, CDR2 SVGIG (reference sequence). Trimming stripped 4 bases from V and 3 bases from J, with 15 bases between. This CDR3 contains 15 residues. This clone was seen only a few times. Its specificity is unknown. Every isolated RNA sample was fully reverse transcribed, so sequencing captured expressed TCRB transcripts. Naive, central memory and regulatory T cell samples yielded about 4 million reads on average. Profiling relied on immunoSEQ multiplex PCR, and the TCRdb table lists in-frame clones only, not all of them. The sample contains approximately 400,000 clones, about 15% of which appear only once.

The origin of this receptor is a woman aged 18-30 years in good health. The specimen sequenced was naive CD4+ T cells from blood. V usage is TRBV30 and J usage is TRBJ2-2; tentative D call: TRBD2 (5 bases). CDR3 in amino acids: CAWKWASIDTGELFF. The CDR3 nucleotides are TGTGCCTGGAAGTGGGCTAGCATCGACACCGGGGAGCTGTTTTTT.